These 26 T cell receptor beta chains were sequenced from one sample in a study of blood T cell repertoires in COVID-19. Only in-frame clones appear in the TCRdb table, and some are missing; sequencing was by immunoSEQ multiplex PCR. The repertoire holds approximately 290,000 clones, with approximately 90% as singletons. The material sequenced was peripheral blood. The receptors originated from a woman aged 30 to 39 with COVID-19, enrolled during active disease.

CDR3 nucleotides: TGTGCCAGCAGCCAAGAGGCAGGGTACCATGAAAAACTGTTTTTT. This codes for CASSQEAGYHEKLFF. V usage is TRBV4-2 and J usage is TRBJ1-4; weak D call: TRBD1 (5 bases). V lost 0 bases and J lost 6, with 11 bases in between. The germline V gene has CDR1 LGHNA and CDR2 YNFKEQ. The CDR3 consists of 15 residues.

This clone was observed at least ten times. The chain recombines TRBV4-2 with TRBJ2-1; 9 bases agree with TRBD2. The CDR3 covers 16 residues. V trimming: 0 bases; J trimming: 9 bases; junction bases outside the gene matches: 9. Per the germline V gene, CDR1 is LGHNA and CDR2 is YNFKEQ. CDR3 region: CASSQEASSGTLEQFF. DNA of the CDR3: TGTGCCAGCAGCCAAGAGGCTTCTAGCGGGACCCTTGAGCAGTTCTTC.

This clone was counted once. The CDR3 loop reads CASTKGGYTEAFF. DNA of the CDR3: TGTGCCAGCACCAAGGGGGGTTACACTGAAGCTTTCTTT. This sequence joins TRBV7-9 and TRBJ1-1; D possibly corresponds to TRBD1 (6 bases). Germline CDR1 and CDR2: SEHNR and FQNEAQ (reference sequence). The CDR3 has 13 residues. V lost 7 bases to trimming and J lost 3 bases, with 12 bases between them.

The V gene is TRBV27, the J gene TRBJ1-5; perhaps TRBD1 as D (5 bases). Germline CDR1 reads MNHEY; CDR2 reads SMNVEV (reference sequence). The CDR3 loop spans 15 amino acids. Trimming shortened V by 6 bases and J by 2 bases, and 14 bases separated the two germline ends. CDR3 protein: CASRPQGPGNQPQHF. The CDR3 DNA reads as TGTGCCAGCAGGCCGCAGGGTCCGGGCAATCAGCCCCAGCATTTT.

This sequence joins TRBV5-4 and TRBJ1-6; 9 positions agree with TRBD1. This CDR3 spans 15 amino acids. With V trimmed by 4 bases and J by 8 bases, 7 bases remained unmatched. Germline assignment: CDR1 SGHNT and CDR2 YYREEE (reference sequence). The CDR3 loop reads CASSTEQGAYSPLHF. The CDR3 DNA is TGTGCCAGCAGCACCGAACAGGGGGCTTATTCACCCCTCCACTTT.

The chain joins TRBV27 to TRBJ2-1; the match to TRBD2 covers 7 bases. The CDR3 loop spans 16 amino acids. Germline CDR1 reads MNHEY; CDR2 reads SMNVEV (reference sequence). The V gene end was trimmed by 4 bases and the J gene end by 1 base; junction bases not matched to a gene: 7. The CDR3 loop is CASSSDLADSYNEQFF. The CDR3 DNA reads TGTGCCAGCAGTTCCGATCTAGCGGATTCCTACAATGAGCAGTTCTTC.

The V call is TRBV11-2, the J call TRBJ2-7; 8 nucleotides align to TRBD1. CDR1 is SGHAT, CDR2 FQNNGV, per germline. CDR3 size: 16 residues. Unmatched junction bases numbered 12, after V lost 2 bases and J lost 6 bases. CDR3 bases: TGTGCCAGCAGCTTAAGAGTCCAGGGGGCGAACGGCGAGCAGTACTTC. This gives the protein CASSLRVQGANGEQYF. Looking up the rest from reference TRBV11-2 and TRBJ2-7 gives the full variable domain: EAGVAQSPRYKIIEKRQSVAFWCNPISGHATLYWYQQILGQGPKLLIQFQNNGVVDDSQLPKDRFSAERLKGVDSTLKIQPAKLEDSAVYLCASSLRVQGANGEQYFGPGTRLTVT.

J is TRBJ2-7 and V is TRBV19, with a tentative D call TRBD1 (6 bases). V lost 5 bases to trimming and J lost 2 bases, with 13 bases between them. This CDR3 contains 14 residues. Germline CDR1 reads LNHDA; CDR2 reads SQIVND (reference sequence). CDR3 in DNA: TGTGCCAGTAGTCGGCCGGACAGCGCCTACGAGCAGTACTTC. It is translated as CASSRPDSAYEQYF.

In its sample, this clone was seen a few times. The chain carries TRBV6-2 or TRBV6-3 and TRBJ2-2; tentatively, D is TRBD2 (6 bases). Trimming shortened V by 6 bases and J by 5 bases, and 22 bases separated the two germline ends. The CDR3 loop spans 17 amino acids. The germline CDR1 and CDR2 sequences are MNHEY and SVGEGT. In DNA, the CDR3 is TGTGCCAGCAGCCCTAGGAAGGGGCAGGGAGGTACCGGGGAGCTGTTTTTT. Its protein product is CASSPRKGQGGTGELFF.

This clone was recorded only once. The V gene is TRBV12-2, the J gene TRBJ2-7; TRBD2, the D gene given by the table, was not confirmed from the DNA. TRBV12-2 constitutes a pseudogene. This CDR3 is 15 amino acids long. The CDR3 DNA sequence: TGTGCAAGTCGCTCCCGACTAGCGGGTTCCTACGAGCAGTACTTC. Protein product: CASRSRLAGSYEQYF.

This clone came up a few times. The V call is TRBV28, the J call TRBJ1-2; D remains unclear. V was trimmed by 3 bases and J by 7 bases, leaving 12 bases between them. The germline V gene encodes CDR1 MDHEN and CDR2 SYDVKM. This CDR3 region has 13 residues. The CDR3 DNA is TGTGCCAGCAGTTTTAATATCGAGGGTGGCTACACCTTC. Translation gives CASSFNIEGGYTF.

The chain employs TRBV18 and TRBJ2-2, with D tentatively TRBD2 (5 bases). V lost 4 bases and J 3 bases, leaving 15 bases between the germline ends. Germline V lookup: CDR1 KGHSH, CDR2 LQKENI. This CDR3 is 16 amino acids long. For the CDR3, the DNA is TGTGCCAGCTCACAACGTGTATGGGGAGACACCGGGGAGCTGTTTTTT. Its protein product is CASSQRVWGDTGELFF.

The chain combines TRBV19 with TRBJ2-1; 12 bases fit TRBD2. Germline V CDR1 and CDR2: LNHDA, SQIVND (reference sequence). V trimming: 7 bases; J trimming: 8 bases; junction bases outside the gene matches: 9. The CDR3 has 15 residues. CDR3 bases: TGTGCCAGTAAGAGACTAGCGGGAGTTTTGGATGAGCAGTTCTTC. This translates into CASKRLAGVLDEQFF.

The chain links TRBV5-4 to TRBJ2-5; 15 bases fit TRBD2. CDR3 length: 16 residues. Germline CDR1 SGHNT, CDR2 YYREEE (reference sequence). Germline trimming cut 5 bases from V and 5 bases from J; bases unmatched to any gene: 7. Written as DNA, the CDR3 is TGTGCCAGCAGTTCTTCCGGGACTAGCGGGAGGGAGACCCAGTACTTC. This encodes CASSSSGTSGRETQYF.

In the case of this clone: The junction and the germline gene differ at one end; a read error may be behind it. The chain has TRBV27 and TRBJ2-7; a weak D match, TRBD1 (5 bases). The V gene's germline CDR1 is MNHEY and CDR2 SMNVEV (reference sequence). This CDR3 spans 13 amino acids. Written as DNA, the CDR3 is TGTGCCAGCAGTTTAAATGAGGAATACTCCAGGGTCTTC. It encodes CASSLNEEYSRVF.

This rearrangement joins TRBV10-3 to TRBJ2-1; D is possibly TRBD2 (5 bases). From germline, CDR1 is ENHRY and CDR2 SYGVKD. V was trimmed by 0 bases and J by 4 bases, leaving 19 bases between them. CDR3 size: 18 residues. The CDR3 DNA follows: TGTGCCATCAGTGAGTCGAGGTTTGGCCTAGGAGGTTACAATGAGCAGTTCTTC. This sequence encodes CAISESRFGLGGYNEQFF.

This clone showed up just once. The rearrangement joins TRBV5-1 to TRBJ1-1; 9 positions match TRBD1. Looked up from germline, CDR1 is SGHRS and CDR2 is YFSETQ. After removal of 6 bases from V and 9 bases from J, the junction contained 15 bases not matched to a gene. The CDR3 spans 15 residues. The CDR3 loop reads CASNTRTGQGPKAFF. In DNA form, the CDR3 reads TGCGCCAGCAACACTAGAACGGGACAGGGTCCCAAAGCTTTCTTT.

This sequence joins TRBV9 and TRBJ2-1, with 8 nucleotides matching TRBD2. The V gene's germline CDR1 is SGDLS and CDR2 YYNGEE. The CDR3 is 17 residues long. V lost 4 bases and J lost 2; bases outside the gene matches: 11. As DNA, the CDR3 is TGTGCCAGCAGCACCCGGGAACTAGCGGAACCCTACAATGAGCAGTTCTTC. Protein sequence: CASSTRELAEPYNEQFF.

The J gene is TRBJ1-1, the V gene TRBV3-1 (or the pseudogene TRBV3-2), with D possibly being TRBD1 (6 bases). This CDR3 is 14 amino acids long. Looked up from germline, CDR1 is LGHDT and CDR2 is YNNKEL (reference sequence). V lost 4 bases and J lost 10, with 19 bases in between. As DNA, the CDR3 is TGTGCCAGCAGCCCAGGACAGTTTTTTGTTGGAGCTTTCTTT. This encodes CASSPGQFFVGAFF.

This rearrangement joins TRBV5-1 to TRBJ2-1; D might be TRBD1 (6 bases). Per the germline V gene, CDR1 is SGHRS and CDR2 is YFSETQ. This CDR3 has 15 amino acids. Trimming removed 3 bases at V and 0 bases at J, with 10 bases between. The DNA of the CDR3 is TGCGCCAGCAGCTCAGGGGAAAGCTCCTACAATGAGCAGTTCTTC. This sequence encodes CASSSGESSYNEQFF.

V and J are TRBV6-1 and TRBJ1-2; D not resolved. The CDR3 is 12 amino acids. V shed 2 bases and J shed 5 bases, with 6 bases lying between them. Germline V CDR1 and CDR2: MNHNS, SASEGT. CDR3 sequence reads: CASSESQYGYTF. The CDR3 coding sequence is TGTGCCAGCAGTGAATCACAGTATGGCTACACCTTC.

A note on this clone: Other DNA variants within this sample encode the same CDR3. The V and J genes are TRBV5-1 and TRBJ2-1; 14 bases agree with TRBD2. Germline trimming cut 4 bases from V and 7 bases from J; bases unmatched to any gene: 4. The CDR3 length is 15 residues. CDR1 SGHRS and CDR2 YFSETQ come from the germline V gene. The CDR3 loop is CASSPGLAGVNEQFF. CDR3 DNA sequence: TGCGCCAGCAGCCCGGGACTAGCGGGGGTTAATGAGCAGTTCTTC.

This clone was seen only once. This sequence joins TRBV4-2 and TRBJ2-2, with 16 nucleotides matching TRBD2. The CDR3 extends over 19 amino acids. CDR1 and CDR2 from the germline V gene are LGHNA and YNFKEQ. Trimming removed 0 bases from V and 5 bases from J; junction bases left unmatched: 6. CDR3 DNA sequence: TGTGCCAGCAGCCAAGACCCGCCGGGACTAGCGGGAGGGACCGGGGAGCTGTTTTTT. Translation: CASSQDPPGLAGGTGELFF.

The chain couples TRBV24-1 to TRBJ2-4, with a weak D call TRBD1 (5 bases). This CDR3 is built from 13 residues. Germline V gene lookup returns CDR1 KGHDR and CDR2 SFDVKD. The V and J ends lost 5 bases and 4 bases respectively, with 8 bases between them. The CDR3 here is CATSARQKNIQYF. In DNA form, the CDR3 reads TGTGCCACCAGTGCCCGACAGAAAAACATTCAGTACTTC.

DNA for the CDR3: TGTGCCACCAGTGATCCTCGACGGGCGAACACCGGGGAGCTGTTTTTT. Translation gives CATSDPRRANTGELFF. V gene TRBV24-1 combines with J gene TRBJ2-2; no definite D call. CDR3 length equals 16 residues. Germline assignment: CDR1 KGHDR and CDR2 SFDVKD. The ends were cut back, 3 bases at V and 0 bases at J, with 10 bases in the middle.

V is TRBV19 and J is TRBJ2-7; TRBD2 matches 15 bases. The CDR3 is 16 residues long. The germline gives CDR1 LNHDA, CDR2 SQIVND (reference sequence). The V gene end was trimmed by 5 bases and the J gene end by 0 bases; junction bases not matched to a gene: 2. CDR3 nucleotides: TGTGCCAGTAGTGGGACTAGCGGGAGGACCTCCTACGAGCAGTACTTC. The encoded protein is CASSGTSGRTSYEQYF.